This T cell receptor (beta chain) was captured in a study of T cell responses to AZD1222 COVID-19 vaccine (dated by TCRdb to the early 2020s). Some background on the complete study: A total of about 240 trial participants underwent TCR sequencing, of whom about 200 received two doses of AZD1222 and around 25 received two doses of the MenACWY control vaccine. Trial participants were enrolled by age into subgroups of 18-55, 56-69 and 70-plus years, and 148, 28 and 57 TCR-sequenced participants, respectively, were included in these subgroups.

The germline V gene sets CDR1 to SNHLY and CDR2 to FYNNEI. There are 14 amino acids in the CDR3, from cysteine to phenylalanine inclusive. Here the CDR3 DNA is all that survives: 42 bases in frame from base 1. V and J lose 8 bases and 1 base, and a span of 14 bases separates them. Interpreted using the paper, the time point label stands for: about 28 days (+/-7) after the second vaccine dose. Because spike-specific TCR depth and breadth did not differ between the two schedules, AZD1222 recipients who got a second dose at roughly 4 weeks were pooled with those who got a second dose at roughly 12 weeks. Vaccinee samples were obtained from the UK trials COV001 and COV002, which included a single-blind randomized controlled phase 2/3 trial of AZD1222 (ChAdOx1 nCoV-19) in healthy adults. For TCRbeta chain sequencing, PBMC samples were collected from trial participants at day 0 and at day 28 after the second dose.

The CDR3 regions of human TCRbeta chains were analyzed by immunosequencing. On the authors' methods: TCRs in the repertoires were matched against a reference library of SARS-CoV-2-specific TCRs that had been generated with the MIRA antigen-specificity platform. Breadth was defined as the fraction of unique TCRs that were SARS-CoV-2-associated. Depth was defined as the fraction of total T cells that were SARS-CoV-2-associated. Using the MIRA data, every spike-specific TCR was mapped to the spike region that the TCR reacted to and assigned to either a CD4 or a CD8 class. Log10-transformed breadth and depth values were compared by one-way ANOVA with Sidak's multiple comparisons tests. TCRdb re-hosts the immuneACCESS table, in-frame sequences only. Its copies lack some clones; in the studies checked, an unresolved V gene accounts for under half of them, and the cause for the rest is not known. The V and J calls and clone size come from that table; D and trimming were worked out from the DNA. This sample comprises under 200,000 clones, about 91% of them detected only once. The ten largest clones add up to roughly 1.4% of the sample.

Summary of the overall study and its limitations: Participants were mostly white British and included more females than males, and it was suggested by the authors that clonal diversity may have been underestimated. Reportedly, almost half of the unique spike-specific TCRs recognized epitopes lying outside the regions that are mutated in the B.1.351 and B.1.1.7 variants. The 56-69-year group was small, and its depth increase did not reach significance, likely because of low power. Vaccine-associated CD4 TCRs spanned the whole spike protein, with dominant responses in regions 160-218 and 743-854. Because no day 14 peak-response samples were available, the repertoires could be characterized only after the peak T cell response. A significant rise in spike-specific TCR breadth and depth was observed after two AZD1222 doses relative to day 0 and relative to MenACWY recipients. Conclusions about previously exposed vaccinees were limited because only six AZD1222 recipients were SARS-CoV-2 seropositive at baseline.

This clone was seen just once. No antigen is known for it. The record has no base qualities; no much larger clone is one base away. The source of this sequence is an adult who received the AZD1222 COVID-19 vaccine. The sequenced sample was peripheral blood, obtained 28 days after the second AZD1222 dose. The rearrangement joined TRBV2 to TRBJ1-1; the D gene cannot be named for sure. The bases are TGTGCCAGCGATGAGGAAGTGGGGAACACTGAAGCTTTCTTT. Translation gives CASDEEVGNTEAFF. With the portions outside the CDR3 filled from the reference TRBV2 and TRBJ1-1 genes, the complete variable region becomes EPEVTQTPSHQVTQMGQEVILRCVPISNHLYFYWYRQILGQKVEFLVSFYNNEISEKSEIFDDQFSVERPDGSNFTLKIRSTKLEDSAMYFCASDEEVGNTEAFFGQGTRLTVV.